Shown below are 5 T cell receptor beta chains from a single sample sequenced in a study of regulatory T cells in long-lasting Graves disease. Time point described: newly diagnosed GD, antithyroid drugs for less than 3 months. PBMC RNA was the source of the TCR library. Arm-PCR of CDR3 regions and iRepertoire HTBI primers were used to build TCR beta libraries. Using its own MiXCR run on the multiplex PCR reads, TCRdb lists one record per CDR3 protein. Here the sample spans hundreds of thousands of distinct CDR3 sequences, roughly 12% being singletons. The same sample was also studied in work on T cells in Graves' hyperthyroidism and ophthalmopathy.

Sequences were derived from peripheral blood mononuclear cells (PBMCs), sampled at new diagnosis, from a patient treated with antithyroid drugs. The origin of the receptors is a man aged 30-40 years with Graves disease.

This clonotype came up many times. The chain recombines TRBV5-1 with TRBJ1-1, with 10 bases matching TRBD1. The ends lost 2 bases at V and 5 bases at J; junction bases unmatched: 6. This CDR3 has 15 residues. From germline, CDR1 is SGHRS and CDR2 YFSETQ. This CDR3 is CASSLDRGRKTEAFF. The CDR3 nucleotides are TGCGCCAGCAGCTTAGACAGGGGGCGAAAGACTGAAGCTTTCTTT.

The table lists this clonotype with many counts. The CDR3 region has the DNA TGTGCCAGCAGCTTAGGGGTAGCGGGAGTTGAGCAGTTCTTC. Amino acids: CASSLGVAGVEQFF. The chain links TRBV11-1 to TRBJ2-1; 9 bases align to TRBD2. With 1 base clipped from V and 9 bases from J, the junction kept 4 bases outside the gene matches. The length of the CDR3 is 14 residues. Germline loops: CDR1 SGHAT, CDR2 FQDESV (reference sequence).

This clonotype was seen repeatedly, ten times or more. The chain employs TRBV29-1 and TRBJ1-1; D might be TRBD1 (5 bases). The CDR3 runs 16 residues. CDR1 and CDR2 (germline): SQVTM, ANQGSEA. V gave up 3 bases and J gave up 7 bases, with 24 bases separating them. CDR3 sequence reads: CSVDGGPSSPPGEAFF. The CDR3 region has the DNA TGCAGCGTTGATGGGGGACCATCGAGCCCCCCAGGTGAAGCTTTCTTT.

This clonotype was observed a handful of times. The chain joins TRBV29-1 to TRBJ1-4, with TRBD1 as a possible D gene (5 bases). Germline values: CDR1 SQVTM, CDR2 ANQGSEA. The CDR3 consists of 15 residues. Between the trimmed V and J ends, which lost 1 base and 5 bases, there was a span of 14 bases. DNA for the CDR3: TGCAGCGTTGAAGCGTGGGGCAGAGACAATGAAAAACTGTTTTTT. Its translation is CSVEAWGRDNEKLFF.

Regarding this clonotype: Without the conserved terminal phenylalanine or tryptophan, this CDR3 likely stems from a read error. This chain uses TRBV6-5 with TRBJ2-5; tentatively, D is TRBD1 or TRBD2 (5 bases each). Trimming took off 2 bases at V and 5 bases at J, with 12 bases between the two ends. This CDR3 contains 14 residues. Germline V gives CDR1 MNHEY, CDR2 SVGAGI. CDR3 sequence: CASSYGTSPETQYL. The CDR3 DNA reads TGTGCCAGCAGTTACGGGACCTCTCCTGAGACCCAGTACCTC.